This T cell receptor (beta chain) was captured in a study of spatial heterogeneity in lung cancer. Whole-study context: Alpha-chain sequences were consistently detected less often than beta-chain sequences.

TCR cDNA molecules each carried a unique molecular identifier. TCRdb independently ran MiXCR on the 5' RACE reads; one entry per CDR3 protein. The sample has more than 80,000 distinct CDR3 sequences, roughly 12% seen once. The time point: sample taken at primary tumor resection. Extraction of whole RNA from tumor, nontumor lung or frozen PBMC preceded unsorted sequencing. Untreated early-stage non-small cell lung cancer patients, 70 to 85 in total, were the donors. Notes on the study in general: Whereas they appeared in blood less at follow-up, ubiquitous expanded tumor TCRs appeared there more at resection.

Regarding this clonotype: Its antigen is not known.

V was cut by 4 bases and J by 0 bases, with 9 bases left in between. This CDR3 comprises 14 residues. The chain is built from TRBV12-3 or TRBV12-4 and TRBJ2-5; TRBD2 is a possible D gene (6 bases). The starting material was PBMCs, obtained at surgery. The receptor was isolated from a male donor with early-stage non-small cell lung cancer. The CDR3, as DNA: TGTGCCAGCAGTTCAGGGACTTACCAAGAGACCCAGTACTTC. Translated: CASSSGTYQETQYF.